This TCR beta chain was documented in a study of response to subunit inactivated influenza vaccine. Study findings and constraints: Authors suggested each seasonal influenza vaccination recruits few new T cells.

MiXCR, run by TCRdb on the RT-PCR reads, gives a single entry per CDR3 protein. Of 250,000 to 350,000 distinct CDR3 sequences listed, approximately 21% were seen once; the top ten hold about 9.4%. As to this clonotype: The antigen is unknown.

This clonotype was sampled from a man between 50 and 75 years old who received an inactivated influenza vaccine. The sequencing used PBMCs from blood, collected less than 22 months after vaccination.

CDR3 residues: CASSLGRADYNEQFF. For the CDR3, the DNA is TGTGCCAGCAGCTTAGGTCGGGCAGACTACAATGAGCAGTTCTTC. This chain uses TRBV7-9 with TRBJ2-1; no clear D. This CDR3 region has 15 residues. Germline values: CDR1 SEHNR, CDR2 FQNEAQ (reference sequence). The ends were cut back, 1 base at V and 3 bases at J, with 10 bases in the middle.